This TCR beta chain was obtained from a study of T cells in Graves' hyperthyroidism and ophthalmopathy. Study in general: At the time of initial diagnosis and before any treatment, peripheral blood was collected. Study-level points and caveats: Ophthalmopathy was told apart from stable hyperthyroidism by a 13 V-J model. Most thyroid clonotypes that were expanded above 0.001 also turned up in blood.

The CDR3 runs 14 residues. Per germline, CDR1 LNHDA and CDR2 SQIVND (reference sequence). The V end was cut by 1 base, the J end by 4 bases, with 10 bases between. Diagnoses were made from clinical symptoms, serum measures (thyroxine and TRAb), thyroid ultrasound and orbital computed tomography. RNA transcripts gave rise to amplified TCR beta CDR3 regions. Primed by the HTBI set, a first-round RT-PCR was run on the TCR CDR3. TCRdb independently ran MiXCR on the multiplex PCR reads; one entry per CDR3 protein. This table has roughly 740,000 distinct CDR3 sequences, 16% appearing once. Points on this clonotype: Its antigen is unidentified.

The TCR originated in a man younger than 35 with Graves' hyperthyroidism. The sample taken for sequencing was blood. The chain has TRBV19 and TRBJ1-2; no reliable D call. Here the CDR3 DNA reads TGTGCCAGTAGTATAGCTCCGCAGCTCTATGGCTACACCTTC. Amino acids: CASSIAPQLYGYTF.